This is a list of T cell receptor beta chains from one sample in a study of OX40 agonist ivuxolimab in advanced cancers. The method was immunoSEQ multiplex PCR; TCRdb's version includes in-frame clones alone and lacks a portion of them. Of around 51,000 clones detected, about four fifths appear once; the ten largest clones hold less than 4%. The sample was CD4+ or CD8+ T cells sorted from blood, taken in a trial of the OX40 agonist ivuxolimab. All receptors derive from an adult with an advanced solid tumor such as melanoma, head and neck, liver or kidney cancer. CDR3s include the opening cysteine and the closing phenylalanine or tryptophan. D genes are given only for firm matches. A row's size may be missing; if present it is once, few, many or a size class.

D gene	clone size	V gene	J gene	CDR3 protein	CDR3 DNA
.	.	TRBV11-3	TRBJ2-3	CASSLGGNTDTQYF	TGTGCCAGCAGCTTAGGCGGCAACACAGATACGCAGTATTTT
.	few	TRBV11-1	TRBJ2-5	CASSLAPSVGETQYF	TGTGCCAGCAGCTTAGCTCCAAGTGTGGGAGAGACCCAGTACTTC
.	.	TRBV5-6	TRBJ1-6	CASRSGAQNSPLHF	TGTGCCAGTAGGTCGGGGGCGCAAAATTCACCCCTCCACTTT
TRBD1	once	TRBV18	TRBJ1-5	CASSRGTEDQPQHF	TGTGCCAGCTCACGCGGGACAGAGGATCAGCCCCAGCATTTT
TRBD2	once	TRBV9	TRBJ2-3	CASSERGGYSTDTQYF	TGTGCCAGCAGCGAGCGGGGGGGCTATAGCACAGATACGCAGTATTTT
.	.	TRBV29-1	TRBJ2-3	CSVSGSGTQYF	TGCAGCGTCTCAGGTTCTGGTACGCAGTATTTT
TRBD2	.	TRBV9	TRBJ2-5	CASSVATSGVETQYF	TGTGCCAGCAGCGTAGCTACTAGCGGGGTGGAGACCCAGTACTTC
.	.	TRBV6-5	TRBJ1-1	CASSRRDGTAEAFF	TGTGCCAGCAGCCGACGGGACGGCACGGCTGAAGCTTTCTTT
.	.	TRBV5-5	TRBJ2-7	CASSALWGGYEQYF	TGTGCCAGCAGCGCCCTTTGGGGTGGCTACGAGCAGTACTTC
.	.	TRBV5-4	TRBJ2-3	CASSLSGGAEDTQYF	TGTGCCAGCAGCTTGTCTGGGGGGGCCGAAGATACGCAGTATTTT
TRBD1	.	TRBV5-4	TRBJ1-2	CASSWGTGAYGYTF	TGTGCCAGCAGCTGGGGGACAGGGGCTTATGGCTACACCTTC
.	.	TRBV9	TRBJ1-1	CASSPGPGATEAFF	TGTGCCAGCAGCCCCGGGCCCGGGGCCACTGAAGCTTTCTTT
.	.	TRBV5-4	TRBJ1-2	CASSFVPGPGGGYTF	TGTGCCAGCAGCTTTGTCCCGGGACCGGGGGGTGGCTACACCTTC
.	.	TRBV6-1	TRBJ2-3	CASSEAGADTQYF	TGTGCCAGCAGTGAAGCGGGGGCAGATACGCAGTATTTT
.	few	TRBV27	TRBJ1-1	CASSSRSQVNTEAFF	TGTGCCAGCAGTTCCCGCTCACAAGTGAACACTGAAGCTTTCTTT
TRBD2	.	TRBV27	TRBJ2-2	CASTLAGALTGELFF	TGTGCCAGCACCCTAGCGGGGGCCCTCACCGGGGAGCTGTTTTTT
.	.	TRBV5-1	TRBJ2-5	CASSLGGQLETQYF	TGCGCCAGCAGCTTGGGAGGCCAGTTAGAGACCCAGTACTTC
.	.	TRBV6-1	TRBJ1-6	CASSRLEGRSPLHF	TGTGCCAGCAGCCGCCTTGAGGGTCGTTCACCCCTCCACTTT
.	.	TRBV19	TRBJ2-3	CASSPQYLFTDTTQYF	TGTGCCAGTAGTCCCCAATATCTTTTTACAGATACCACGCAGTATTTT
.	.	TRBV15	TRBJ1-1	CATSSQRSEAFF	TGTGCCACCAGCAGCCAACGCTCTGAAGCTTTCTTT
.	.	TRBV7-9	TRBJ1-2	CASSRAGAYGYTF	TGTGCCAGCAGCCGAGCGGGTGCCTATGGCTACACCTTC
.	few	TRBV27	TRBJ2-5	CASTPRAIETQYF	TGTGCCAGCACCCCTCGGGCAATAGAGACCCAGTACTTC
.	once	TRBV27	TRBJ2-2	CASSLAGELFF	TGTGCCAGCAGTTTGGCCGGGGAGCTGTTTTTT
.	once	TRBV9	TRBJ2-5	CASSVEGRILQETQYF	TGTGCCAGCAGCGTAGAAGGGCGGATCCTCCAAGAGACCCAGTACTTC
.	.	TRBV11-3	TRBJ2-5	CASSLLETQYF	TGTGCCAGCAGCTTACTGGAGACCCAGTACTTC
TRBD2	.	TRBV9	TRBJ2-1	CASSVAARGDNEQFF	TGTGCCAGCAGCGTAGCCGCCCGGGGGGACAATGAGCAGTTCTTC
TRBD2	once	TRBV11-3	TRBJ2-1	CASSRLGGLAKDEQFF	TGTGCCAGCAGCCGTCTAGGGGGACTAGCCAAAGATGAGCAGTTCTTC
.	once	TRBV10-1	TRBJ2-3	CASSAPGADTQYF	TGCGCCAGCAGCGCCCCGGGGGCAGATACGCAGTATTTT
.	.	TRBV28	TRBJ2-5	CASSWTVQETQYF	TGTGCCAGCAGTTGGACGGTCCAAGAGACCCAGTACTTC
.	.	TRBV19	TRBJ2-6	CASSIIRSSGANVLTF	TGTGCCAGTAGTATTATCCGGAGCTCTGGGGCCAACGTCCTGACTTTC
.	.	TRBV9	TRBJ2-1	CASTQGLSYNEQFF	TGTGCCAGCACCCAGGGGTTATCCTACAATGAGCAGTTCTTC
.	.	TRBV10-3	TRBJ1-2	CAINGRDYGYTF	TGTGCCATCAATGGCAGGGACTATGGCTACACCTTC
.	.	TRBV9	TRBJ1-5	CASSVEGDQPQHF	TGTGCCAGCAGCGTAGAGGGGGATCAGCCCCAGCATTTT
.	once	TRBV5-1	TRBJ1-3	CASSPWGGNTIYF	TGCGCCAGCAGCCCCTGGGGAGGAAACACCATATATTTT
.	.	TRBV4-1	TRBJ2-1	CASSQDGQGPWNEQFF	TGCGCCAGCAGCCAAGATGGCCAGGGACCTTGGAATGAGCAGTTCTTC
.	.	TRBV9	TRBJ1-1	CASSVGSGTEAFF	TGTGCCAGCAGCGTAGGCTCGGGAACTGAAGCTTTCTTT
.	once	TRBV2	TRBJ1-5	CASVGRTGSNQPQHF	TGTGCCAGCGTCGGCCGAACAGGGAGCAATCAGCCCCAGCATTTT
.	once	TRBV6-5	TRBJ1-6	CASSYSAGEVHPLHF	TGTGCCAGCAGTTACTCTGCAGGGGAGGTTCACCCCCTCCACTTT
TRBD1	.	TRBV5-1	TRBJ1-2	CASSFGDRDYGYTF	TGCGCCAGCAGTTTCGGAGACAGGGACTATGGCTACACCTTC
.	.	TRBV5-1	TRBJ2-2	CASSLIPLDTGELFF	TGCGCCAGCAGCTTGATCCCGCTAGACACCGGGGAGCTGTTTTTT
TRBD2	.	TRBV5-6	TRBJ2-2	CASSFGTSVTGELFF	TGTGCCAGCAGCTTCGGGACTAGCGTCACCGGGGAGCTGTTTTTT
TRBD2	few	TRBV11-3	TRBJ2-3	CASSLARASGGLRTDTQYF	TGTGCCAGCAGCCTAGCCCGGGCTAGCGGGGGGCTCCGCACAGATACGCAGTATTTT
TRBD1	.	TRBV6-1	TRBJ1-5	CASSGTGWNQPQHF	TGTGCCAGCAGTGGGACAGGGTGGAATCAGCCCCAGCATTTT
TRBD2	.	TRBV6-5	TRBJ2-1	CASSTQIAGNNEQFF	TGTGCCAGCAGCACCCAGATAGCGGGGAACAATGAGCAGTTCTTC
.	.	TRBV5-1	TRBJ2-7	CASSEGAHNPHEQYF	TGCGCCAGCAGCGAGGGAGCACACAACCCCCACGAGCAGTACTTC
.	.	TRBV28	TRBJ1-5	CASSLGGSRNQPQHF	TGTGCCAGCAGTCTAGGAGGGTCGCGCAATCAGCCCCAGCATTTT
.	.	TRBV5-1	TRBJ1-5	CASSFTTDQPQHF	TGCGCCAGCAGCTTTACGACTGATCAGCCCCAGCATTTT